This T cell receptor beta chain was identified in a study of beta chain features in type 1 diabetes. General study findings and limits: Using cDNA template may skew counts toward highly expressing activated cells. Shorter TCRB CDR3s, moderately but significantly so, marked every one of the four CD4+ subsets in Type 1 diabetes patients. Any PCR bias toward short templates would affect both groups alike.

Isolated RNA was reverse transcribed in full, so expressed TCRB transcripts were sequenced. Libraries were prepared by immunoSEQ multiplex PCR; TCRdb keeps only in-frame clonotypes and omits some of them. The sample has about 160,000 clones; roughly 8% are singletons. In the case of this clone: The antigen is unknown.

The germline CDR1 and CDR2 sequences are SGHAT and FQNNGV. The CDR3 is 15 residues long. Trimming removed 2 bases at V and 0 bases at J, with 9 bases between. The sample was central memory CD4+ T cells from blood. The sequence was collected from a woman in her thirties or forties with type 1 diabetes. This sequence joins TRBV11-2 and TRBJ2-3, with unresolved D. The CDR3 nucleotides are TGTGCCAGCAGCTTAATACGGGTGAGCACAGATACGCAGTATTTT. It codes for CASSLIRVSTDTQYF.